The 21 T cell receptor beta chains below come from one sample, sequenced in a study of Tregs in tolerant kidney transplant recipients. Antigens for these TCRs are unknown. The assay was immunoSEQ multiplex PCR, and TCRdb's table has in-frame clones only and misses some. The table records a few thousand clones, 40% to 50% of them present only once. Sequencing input: Tregs from blood grown in culture. All receptors come from a human donor in good health.

This clone is medium-sized by share. The chain is built from TRBV27 and TRBJ1-2; TRBD1 aligns across 7 bases. This CDR3 region has 17 residues. Germline loops: CDR1 MNHEY, CDR2 SMNVEV (reference sequence). J gave up 6 bases and V 3 bases, and 16 bases lay outside the gene matches. The CDR3 spells CASSLNWDSSRWDGYTF. CDR3 nucleotides: TGTGCCAGCAGTTTGAATTGGGACAGCTCTCGTTGGGATGGCTACACCTTC.

The chain's CDR3 is CASKNSGGGETQYF. DNA for the CDR3: TGTGCCAGCAAAAATAGCGGGGGGGGAGAGACCCAGTACTTC. This rearrangement joins TRBV6-1 to TRBJ2-5; 11 bases line up with TRBD2. J was trimmed by 4 bases and V by 7 bases; bases with no gene match: 5. Germline lookup yields CDR1 MNHNS and CDR2 SASEGT. The CDR3 contains 14 residues.

The J gene is TRBJ2-1, the V gene TRBV11-3; 8 bases line up with TRBD2. The CDR3 runs to 15 residues. The germline CDR1 and CDR2 sequences are SGHNT and YENEEA. V shed 6 bases and J 1 base; nucleotides not matched to a gene: 5. The CDR3 DNA sequence: TGTGCCAGCAGTTCCGGGACTAGGTCCTACAATGAGCAGTTCTTC. It specifies CASSSGTRSYNEQFF.

The chain couples TRBV5-1 to TRBJ1-2; 10 bases are shared with TRBD1. Per germline, CDR1 SGHRS and CDR2 YFSETQ. V lost 4 bases to trimming and J lost 9 bases; unmatched junction nucleotides: 6. CDR3 length: 13 residues. The DNA for the CDR3 is TGCGCCAGCAGCGAGGGACAGGGGTATAGCTACACCTTC. It codes for CASSEGQGYSYTF. Using reference TRBV5-1 and TRBJ1-2 for the parts outside the CDR3, the full variable domain is KAGVTQTPRYLIKTRGQQVTLSCSPISGHRSVSWYQQTPGQGLQFLFEYFSETQRNKGNFPGRFSGRQFSNSRSEMNVSTLELGDSALYLCASSEGQGYSYTFGSGTRLTVV.

CDR3 nucleotides: TGTGCCAGCAGCTTAGATCTGGGGACTGAAGCTTTCTTT. This sequence encodes CASSLDLGTEAFF. The J gene is TRBJ1-1, the V gene TRBV11-2; D uncertain. Deletions cut 0 bases from V and 5 bases from J, with 7 bases between. CDR3 size: 13 residues. Germline CDR1 is SGHAT and CDR2 is FQNNGV.

In this sample, this clone is medium-sized (0.01 to 0.1%). V gene TRBV5-6 combines with J gene TRBJ1-6; D remains ambiguous. CDR3 length: 15 amino acids. Germline V gene lookup returns CDR1 SGHDT and CDR2 YYEEEE. The ends were cut back, 0 bases at V and 9 bases at J, with 13 bases in the middle. In DNA form, the CDR3 reads TGTGCCAGCAGCTTGGTGGGGAGGCTACTTTCACCCCTCCACTTT. Its protein product is CASSLVGRLLSPLHF.

By share, this clone counts as medium-sized. The chain combines TRBV5-1 with TRBJ1-2; D perhaps matches TRBD1 (6 bases). CDR3 length: 15 amino acids. Germline V gene sequence: CDR1 SGHRS, CDR2 YFSETQ. The V end was cut by 0 bases, the J end by 11 bases, with 20 bases between. The CDR3 sequence: CASSLADARGVGYTF. The CDR3 nucleotides are TGCGCCAGCAGCTTGGCCGACGCCAGGGGCGTGGGATACACCTTC.

There are a few counts of this clone. The chain carries TRBV27 and TRBJ2-5; 11 bases agree with TRBD2. This CDR3 has 15 amino acids. Germline trimming cut 4 bases from V and 4 bases from J; bases unmatched to any gene: 5. Per the germline V gene, CDR1 is MNHEY and CDR2 is SMNVEV (reference sequence). CDR3 in DNA: TGTGCCAGCAGTTATAGCGGGAGGGGGGCAGAGACCCAGTACTTC. Translating it yields CASSYSGRGAETQYF.

This chain joins TRBV5-1 and TRBJ1-2, with D unclear. V gave up 1 base and J gave up 0 bases, with 7 bases separating them. Germline CDR1 is SGHRS and CDR2 is YFSETQ. The CDR3 runs 14 residues. The CDR3 region is CASSLPGSNYGYTF. The CDR3 DNA reads as TGCGCCAGCAGCTTGCCAGGTTCTAACTATGGCTACACCTTC.

V gene TRBV7-2 combines with J gene TRBJ1-1; TRBD1 agrees at 7 bases. The junction had 11 bases not matched to a gene; V was cut back by 6 bases and J by 1 base. The CDR3 is 16 residues long. Germline values: CDR1 SGHTA, CDR2 FQGNSA. CDR3 residues: CASRFPAYRGNTEAFF. Here the CDR3 DNA reads TGTGCCAGCAGATTCCCGGCCTACAGGGGGAACACTGAAGCTTTCTTT.

The chain couples TRBV18 to TRBJ1-2; tentative D call: TRBD1 (5 bases). V shed 4 bases and J shed 3 bases, with 12 bases lying between them. The CDR3 spans 14 residues. From germline, CDR1 is KGHSH and CDR2 LQKENI. DNA of the CDR3: TGTGCCAGCTCACGGCAGGGACCTCACTATGGCTACACCTTC. This gives the protein CASSRQGPHYGYTF.

The CDR3 region has the DNA TGTGCCATCGGGCGGGACGGAAACACAGATACGCAGTATTTT. Residues: CAIGRDGNTDTQYF. V gene TRBV10-3 combines with J gene TRBJ2-3, with a tentative D call TRBD2 (6 bases). The CDR3 has 14 residues. V was shortened by 8 bases and J by 2 bases, with 14 bases between the two germline ends. Germline V gives CDR1 ENHRY, CDR2 SYGVKD.

This clone is labeled medium-sized. This chain uses TRBV2 with TRBJ2-7; 9 bases line up with TRBD1. The ends lost 6 bases at V and 6 bases at J; junction bases unmatched: 12. Per germline, CDR1 SNHLY and CDR2 FYNNEI. The CDR3 is 15 amino acids. The CDR3 DNA is TGTGCCAGCAGGGTGGCGGGGACAGGGTTATCCGAGCAGTACTTC. Protein product: CASRVAGTGLSEQYF.

V is TRBV6-5 and J is TRBJ1-3; tentatively, D is TRBD1 (5 bases). The germline V gene has CDR1 MNHEY and CDR2 SVGAGI. V lost 5 bases to trimming and J lost 4 bases, with 12 bases between them. This CDR3 contains 14 residues. CDR3 nucleotides: TGTGCCAGCAGTCTCGGGGGACGGGGAAACACCATATATTTT. As protein: CASSLGGRGNTIYF.

This clone was counted a few times. This chain links TRBV7-3 with TRBJ2-3; D gene ambiguous. CDR1 and CDR2 (germline): SGHTA, FQGTGA. The CDR3 is 11 residues long. V lost 2 bases, J lost 6 bases, and 3 bases lay in between. The CDR3 reads CASSLEDTQYF. As DNA, the CDR3 is TGTGCCAGCAGCTTAGAGGATACGCAGTATTTT.

This clone was seen a handful of times. V usage is TRBV6-1 and J usage is TRBJ2-7; 8 bases fit TRBD1. This CDR3 comprises 13 residues. J lost 3 bases, V lost 6 bases, and 4 bases had no gene match. CDR1 is MNHNS, CDR2 SASEGT, per germline. The CDR3 nucleotides are TGTGCCAGCAGGCGGACAGGGAACTACGAGCAGTACTTC. Amino acid sequence: CASRRTGNYEQYF.

This clone was observed a single time. This rearrangement joins TRBV6-5 to TRBJ1-1, with a weak D call TRBD1 (5 bases). The ends were cut back, 2 bases at V and 11 bases at J, with 21 bases in the middle. In germline, CDR1 is MNHEY, CDR2 SVGAGI. There are 15 residues in the CDR3. DNA for the CDR3: TGTGCCAGCAGTTACAGGGTCACGAGGGGTGGGAGGGCTTTCTTT. As protein: CASSYRVTRGGRAFF.

V is TRBV6-5 and J is TRBJ1-6; 7 nucleotides agree with TRBD1. The V gene end was trimmed by 5 bases and the J gene end by 5 bases; junction bases not matched to a gene: 3. CDR3 length: 14 amino acids. Looked up from germline, CDR1 is MNHEY and CDR2 is SVGAGI. CDR3 nucleotides: TGTGCCAGCAGTACAGGGGCCCATAATTCACCCCTCCACTTT. This translates into CASSTGAHNSPLHF.

This chain joins TRBV18 and TRBJ2-1; 10 nucleotides match TRBD2. This CDR3 contains 16 residues. The J segment lost 6 bases and the V segment lost 3 bases, leaving 8 bases of the junction unmatched. In germline, CDR1 is KGHSH, CDR2 LQKENI. CDR3 coding DNA: TGTGCCAGCTCACCCAGTTTAGCGGGAGGCGGCAATGAGCAGTTCTTC. Its translation is CASSPSLAGGGNEQFF.

About this clone: At one boundary the junction diverges from the germline segment, which might be a read error. The chain uses TRBV15 and TRBJ2-4; 8 nucleotides line up with TRBD2. This CDR3 has 20 residues. CDR1 and CDR2 (germline): LNHNV, YYDKDF (reference sequence). The CDR3 DNA follows: TGTGCCATCAGCAGAGAACCGGGACTAGTAAAATCCCCAGCCAAAAACATTCAGTACTTC. It specifies CAISREPGLVKSPAKNIQYF.

The chain couples TRBV28 to TRBJ2-2, with unresolved D. The CDR3 sequence is 16 residues long. Germline CDR1 is MDHEN and CDR2 is SYDVKM. Trimming shortened V by 6 bases and J by 3 bases, and 17 bases separated the two germline ends. In nucleotides, the CDR3 is TGTGCCAGCAGGTCGTTCGCGCGGAGCTACACCGGGGAGCTGTTTTTT. Translation: CASRSFARSYTGELFF.